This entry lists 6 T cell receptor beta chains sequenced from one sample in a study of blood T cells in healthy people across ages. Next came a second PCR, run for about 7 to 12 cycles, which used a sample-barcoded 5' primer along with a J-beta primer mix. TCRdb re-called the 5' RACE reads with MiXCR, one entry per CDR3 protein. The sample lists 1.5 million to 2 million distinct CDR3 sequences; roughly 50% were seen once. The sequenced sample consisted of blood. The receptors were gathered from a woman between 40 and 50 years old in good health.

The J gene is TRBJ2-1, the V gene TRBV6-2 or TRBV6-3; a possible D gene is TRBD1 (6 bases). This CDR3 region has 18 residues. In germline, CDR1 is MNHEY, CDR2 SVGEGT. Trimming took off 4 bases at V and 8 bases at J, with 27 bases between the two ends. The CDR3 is CASSSLFEAGKGGYEQFF. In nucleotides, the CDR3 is TGTGCCAGCAGTTCCTTGTTCGAGGCGGGTAAAGGGGGATATGAGCAGTTCTTC.

CDR3 sequence: CASSRSRGSNYGYTF. CDR3 nucleotide sequence: TGCGCCAGCAGCCGATCCAGGGGCAGCAACTATGGCTACACCTTC. V gene TRBV4-3 combines with J gene TRBJ1-2; tentative D call: TRBD1 (6 bases). Trimming pared 4 bases from V and 2 bases from J, leaving 14 bases between. The CDR3 length is 15 residues. CDR1 is LGHNA, CDR2 YSLEER, per germline.

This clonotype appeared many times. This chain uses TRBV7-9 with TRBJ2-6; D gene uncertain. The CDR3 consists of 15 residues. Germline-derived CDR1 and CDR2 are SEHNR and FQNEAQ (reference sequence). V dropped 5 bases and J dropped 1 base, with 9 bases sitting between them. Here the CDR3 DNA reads TGTGCCAGCAGCATAACATTGTCTGGGGCCAACGTCCTGACTTTC. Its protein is CASSITLSGANVLTF. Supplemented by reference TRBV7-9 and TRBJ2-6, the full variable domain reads DTGVSQNPRHKITKRGQNVTFRCDPISEHNRLYWYRQTLGQGPEFLTYFQNEAQLEKSRLLSDRFSAERPKGSFSTLEIQRTEQGDSAMYLCASSITLSGANVLTFGAGSRLTVL.

The CDR3 here is CASSQVWGGAAEAFF. CDR3 DNA: TGCGCCAGCAGCCAAGTTTGGGGGGGCGCGGCTGAAGCTTTCTTT. This chain links TRBV4-1 with TRBJ1-1; TRBD1 might be the D (6 bases). With 1 base removed from V and 6 bases from J, the gap between germline ends came to 15 bases. The CDR3 loop spans 15 amino acids. Germline CDR1 MGHRA, CDR2 YSYEKL.

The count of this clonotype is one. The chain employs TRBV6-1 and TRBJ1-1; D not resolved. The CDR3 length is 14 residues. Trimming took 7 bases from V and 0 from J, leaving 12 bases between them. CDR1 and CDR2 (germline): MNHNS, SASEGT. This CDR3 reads CASTRISVNTEAFF. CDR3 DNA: TGTGCCAGCACCCGGATTTCGGTGAACACTGAAGCTTTCTTT.

The CDR3 DNA reads as TGTGCCAGCAGGCAGGGCTCGAACACTGAAGCTTTCTTT. It specifies CASRQGSNTEAFF. The chain employs TRBV9 and TRBJ1-1; D may be TRBD1 (5 bases). CDR3 length equals 13 residues. V was shortened by 5 bases and J by 1 base, with 9 bases between the two germline ends. Germline V gives CDR1 SGDLS, CDR2 YYNGEE.